These 21 T cell receptor beta chains share one sample of origin, sequenced in a study of T cells in Graves' hyperthyroidism and ophthalmopathy. Amplification of TCR beta CDR3 regions was performed using RNA transcripts as template. The HTBI primer set drove a first-round RT-PCR of the TCR CDR3. TCRdb independently ran MiXCR on the multiplex PCR reads; one entry per CDR3 protein. Seen here are a few hundred thousand distinct CDR3 sequences, 15% to 17% observed once, and the top ten hold approximately 7.5%. Sequencing was done on a sample of blood. The receptors stem from a woman between 18 and 29 years old with Graves' hyperthyroidism.

This clonotype was seen a few times. This chain joins TRBV5-4 and TRBJ2-3; TRBD2 matches at 14 bases. Germline V gene data show CDR1 as SGHNT and CDR2 as YYREEE (reference sequence). J gave up 2 bases and V 5 bases, and 4 bases lay outside the gene matches. This CDR3 has 16 amino acids. The DNA of the CDR3 is TGTGCCAGCAGGGGGACTAGCGGGAGTAACACAGATACGCAGTATTTT. Protein: CASRGTSGSNTDTQYF.

This clonotype showed up just a few times. The V gene is TRBV7-3, the J gene TRBJ2-1, with 7 bases that match TRBD2. Germline V gene data show CDR1 as SGHTA and CDR2 as FQGTGA. Trimming at V came to 1 base and at J to 0 bases, leaving 12 bases not matched to a gene. The length of the CDR3 is 19 residues. CDR3 amino acids: CASSLRGTTDPSSYNEQFF. The DNA for the CDR3 is TGTGCCAGCAGCTTAAGAGGGACTACCGACCCAAGCTCCTACAATGAGCAGTTCTTC.

The chain recombines TRBV18 with TRBJ2-1; 11 positions match TRBD2. CDR1 KGHSH and CDR2 LQKENI come from the germline V gene. This CDR3 has 16 amino acids. V was clipped by 2 bases and J by 8 bases; unmatched bases: 8. The chain's CDR3 is CASSPFLAGGLDEQFF. CDR3 DNA: TGTGCCAGCTCACCATTCTTAGCGGGAGGGCTCGATGAGCAGTTCTTC.

The chain joins TRBV12-5 to TRBJ2-2; 13 bases align to TRBD2. V shed 2 bases and J 0 bases; nucleotides not matched to a gene: 6. The germline V gene has CDR1 LGHNT and CDR2 FRNRAP. This CDR3 spans 19 amino acids. The CDR3 is CASGLIVLAGGPNTGELFF. The CDR3 region has the DNA TGTGCTAGTGGTTTGATCGTACTAGCGGGAGGGCCGAACACCGGGGAGCTGTTTTTT.

The sample holds many counts of this clonotype. J is TRBJ1-3 and V is TRBV3-1; D uncertain. Trimming removed 4 bases from V and 0 bases from J, with 13 bases in between. This CDR3 is built from 16 residues. In germline, CDR1 is LGHDT, CDR2 YNNKEL (reference sequence). Written as DNA, the CDR3 is TGTGCCAGCAGCCCGTCCTTACATATCTCTGGAAACACCATATATTTT. Amino acid sequence: CASSPSLHISGNTIYF.

This clonotype has ten or more counts. The chain joins TRBV2 to TRBJ1-5, with 7 bases identical to TRBD1. V gave up 5 bases and J gave up 0 bases; unmatched junction bases: 4. CDR1 and CDR2 (germline): SNHLY, FYNNEI. This CDR3 contains 15 residues. The CDR3 reads CASSRDSHSNQPQHF. The CDR3 DNA follows: TGTGCCAGCAGTCGGGACAGCCATAGCAATCAGCCCCAGCATTTT. The full variable domain, completed using reference TRBV2 and TRBJ1-5, is EPEVTQTPSHQVTQMGQEVILRCVPISNHLYFYWYRQILGQKVEFLVSFYNNEISEKSEIFDDQFSVERPDGSNFTLKIRSTKLEDSAMYFCASSRDSHSNQPQHFGDGTRLSIL.

This clonotype came up many times. This rearrangement joins TRBV3-1 to TRBJ2-1; no definite D call. CDR1 is LGHDT and CDR2 is YNNKEL in the germline V gene (reference sequence). Between the trimmed V and J ends, which lost 6 bases and 7 bases, there was a span of 22 bases. The CDR3 is 16 amino acids. In DNA form, the CDR3 reads TGTGCCAGCAGTCAGGTCTGGCGGTGGGCTCGGAATGAGCAGTTCTTC. This translates into CASSQVWRWARNEQFF.

V gene TRBV19 combines with J gene TRBJ2-4; TRBD1 might be the D (6 bases). Trimming stripped 1 base from V and 8 bases from J, with 15 bases between. This CDR3 contains 15 residues. Germline V CDR1 and CDR2: LNHDA, SQIVND (reference sequence). The CDR3 protein is CASSIGAGVMDIQYF. CDR3 nucleotides: TGTGCCAGTAGTATAGGGGCAGGGGTCATGGACATTCAGTACTTC.

This clonotype was detected many times. The chain links TRBV7-2 to TRBJ2-3; 8 bases agree with TRBD2. Germline V gene data show CDR1 as SGHTA and CDR2 as FQGNSA. V lost 2 bases to trimming and J lost 3 bases; unmatched junction nucleotides: 4. The CDR3 loop spans 15 amino acids. CDR3 DNA: TGTGCCAGCAGCTTAAGCGGGGGCCCGACAGATACGCAGTATTTT. Translating it yields CASSLSGGPTDTQYF. Complete variable domain (other parts from reference TRBV7-2 and TRBJ2-3): GAGVSQSPSNKVTEKGKDVELRCDPISGHTALYWYRQSLGQGLEFLIYFQGNSAPDKSGLPSDRFSAERTGGSVSTLTIQRTQQEDSAVYLCASSLSGGPTDTQYFGPGTRLTVL.

This clonotype was picked up a small number of times. The chain links TRBV18 to TRBJ1-2, with D hard to call. The CDR3 is 14 residues long. Germline assignment: CDR1 KGHSH and CDR2 LQKENI. V lost 0 bases and J lost 4, with 9 bases in between. CDR3 protein: CASSPPGRSYGYTF. The CDR3 DNA reads TGTGCCAGCTCACCACCCGGGAGATCCTATGGCTACACCTTC.

The chain couples TRBV7-2 to TRBJ1-1; D unresolved. The CDR3 is 12 amino acids. V was trimmed by 5 bases and J by 7 bases, leaving 11 bases between them. Germline CDR1 is SGHTA and CDR2 is FQGNSA. The CDR3 spells CASSQEASEAFF. CDR3 nucleotides: TGTGCCAGCAGCCAAGAGGCGAGTGAAGCTTTCTTT.

This clonotype came up a few times. This rearrangement joins TRBV4-1 to TRBJ2-3; a possible D gene is TRBD2 (6 bases). Germline V lookup: CDR1 MGHRA, CDR2 YSYEKL. V was trimmed by 2 bases and J by 5 bases, leaving 29 bases between them. This CDR3 is built from 20 residues. The chain's CDR3 is CASSQPSGLGLLGGEDTQYF. CDR3 nucleotides: TGCGCCAGCAGCCAACCTTCGGGTCTGGGGCTTTTGGGGGGAGAAGATACGCAGTATTTT.

This clonotype has more than one count but fewer than ten. The V and J genes are TRBV7-6 and TRBJ1-4; D uncertain. The CDR3 sequence is 14 residues long. V was pared by 1 base and J by 5 bases, with 8 bases between. Per germline, CDR1 SGHVS and CDR2 FNYEAQ. CDR3 sequence reads: CASSLGTENEKLFF. In nucleotides, the CDR3 is TGTGCCAGCAGCTTAGGGACGGAGAATGAAAAACTGTTTTTT.

This clonotype was recorded many times. This chain joins TRBV7-8 and TRBJ2-1; D is uncertain. V lost 2 bases, J lost 9 bases, and 8 bases lay in between. There are 12 residues in the CDR3. Germline values: CDR1 SGHVS, CDR2 FQNEAQ. The CDR3 nucleotides are TGTGCCAGCAGCTTATTAAGTACTGAGCAGTTCTTC. Amino acid sequence: CASSLLSTEQFF.

There are many counts of this clonotype. This chain links TRBV10-3 with TRBJ2-7; D is tentatively TRBD1 or TRBD2 (5 bases each). The germline V and J ends were trimmed by 4 bases and 0 bases, with 13 bases remaining between them. Germline V gives CDR1 ENHRY, CDR2 SYGVKD. This CDR3 region has 15 residues. The CDR3 DNA is TGTGCCATCAGTGCATCCGGGACGGTCTCCTACGAGCAGTACTTC. Translating it yields CAISASGTVSYEQYF.

For the CDR3, the DNA is TGTGCCAGCAGCTCGAGCTATAGCGGGAGGTTGTTCGAGCAGTACTTC. It is translated as CASSSSYSGRLFEQYF. V gene TRBV5-6 combines with J gene TRBJ2-7; 10 nucleotides match TRBD2. The CDR3 length is 16 residues. Germline CDR1 and CDR2: SGHDT and YYEEEE. V shed 3 bases and J 6 bases; nucleotides not matched to a gene: 12.

The chain carries TRBV4-2 and TRBJ2-3; D not resolved. Germline V gives CDR1 LGHNA, CDR2 YNFKEQ. Trimming shortened V by 1 base and J by 8 bases, and 7 bases separated the two germline ends. CDR3 length: 12 amino acids. In DNA, the CDR3 is TGTGCCAGCAGCCAAGGTGGCGGTACGCAGTATTTT. Protein product: CASSQGGGTQYF.

The sample holds many counts of this clonotype. The gene calls are TRBV9 and TRBJ2-2; no clear D gene. CDR1 is SGDLS and CDR2 is YYNGEE in the germline V gene. V lost 3 bases and J 4 bases, leaving 7 bases between the germline ends. The CDR3 sequence is 13 residues long. The CDR3 reads CASSGGSTGELFF. The CDR3 nucleotides read TGTGCCAGCAGCGGAGGTAGCACCGGGGAGCTGTTTTTT.

This clonotype was observed many times. The chain recombines TRBV5-5 with TRBJ2-2; D possibly corresponds to TRBD2 (5 bases). Germline V gene data show CDR1 as SGHKS and CDR2 as YYEKEE (reference sequence). The length of the CDR3 is 17 residues. The V and J ends lost 0 bases and 4 bases respectively, with 16 bases between them. CDR3 protein: CASSLVLASPATGELFF. The CDR3 DNA follows: TGTGCCAGCAGCTTGGTCCTAGCCTCCCCCGCCACCGGGGAGCTGTTTTTT.

This chain joins TRBV30 and TRBJ1-1; D is undetermined. Trimming pared 7 bases from V and 1 base from J, leaving 4 bases between. The CDR3 extends over 10 amino acids. Germline CDR1 GTSNPN, CDR2 SVGIG (reference sequence). Here the CDR3 reads CAFGNTEAFF. The CDR3 region has the DNA TGTGCCTTTGGGAACACTGAAGCTTTCTTT.

The genes are TRBV10-3 and TRBJ2-7, with D possibly matching TRBD2 (5 bases). V was clipped by 10 bases and J by 1 base, with 11 bases between them. The germline CDR1 and CDR2 sequences are ENHRY and SYGVKD. The CDR3 contains 12 residues. The CDR3 nucleotides are TGTGCCAGTGAGGGCAATTCCTACGAGCAGTACTTC. This sequence encodes CASEGNSYEQYF.